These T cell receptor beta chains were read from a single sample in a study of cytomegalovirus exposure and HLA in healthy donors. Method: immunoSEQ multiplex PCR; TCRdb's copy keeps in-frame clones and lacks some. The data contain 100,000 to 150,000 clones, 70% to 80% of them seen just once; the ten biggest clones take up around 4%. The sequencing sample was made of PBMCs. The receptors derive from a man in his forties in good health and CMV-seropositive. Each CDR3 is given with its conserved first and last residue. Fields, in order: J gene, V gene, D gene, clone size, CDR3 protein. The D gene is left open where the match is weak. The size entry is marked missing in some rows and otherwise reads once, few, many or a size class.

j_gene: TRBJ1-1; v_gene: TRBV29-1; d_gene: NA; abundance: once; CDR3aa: CSVKQGEDTEAFF
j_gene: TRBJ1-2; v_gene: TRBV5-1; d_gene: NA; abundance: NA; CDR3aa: CASSLEQGYGYTF
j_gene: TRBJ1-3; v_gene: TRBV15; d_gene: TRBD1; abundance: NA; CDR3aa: CATSRGTGGIRSGNTIYF
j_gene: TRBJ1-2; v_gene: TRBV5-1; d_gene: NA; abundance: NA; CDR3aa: CASSPPRDTYGYTF
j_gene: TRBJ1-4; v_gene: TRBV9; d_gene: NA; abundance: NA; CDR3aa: CASSVDGREYEKLFF
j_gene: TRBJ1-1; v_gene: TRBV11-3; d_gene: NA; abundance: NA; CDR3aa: CASSHRQNTEAFF
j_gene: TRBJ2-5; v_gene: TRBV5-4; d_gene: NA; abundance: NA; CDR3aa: CASSLGSFKETQYF
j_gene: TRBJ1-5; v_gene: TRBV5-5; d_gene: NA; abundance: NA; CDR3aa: CASSLAGGNQPQHF
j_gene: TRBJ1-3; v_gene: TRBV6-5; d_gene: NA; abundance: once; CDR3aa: CASSLWSSSGNTIYF
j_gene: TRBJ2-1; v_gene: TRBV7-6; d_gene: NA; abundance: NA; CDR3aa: CASSLAGDLFHEQFF
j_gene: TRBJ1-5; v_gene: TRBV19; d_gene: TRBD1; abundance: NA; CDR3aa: CASGTVGSNQPQHF
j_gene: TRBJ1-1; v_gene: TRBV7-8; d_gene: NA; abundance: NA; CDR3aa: CASSLTIGTEAFF
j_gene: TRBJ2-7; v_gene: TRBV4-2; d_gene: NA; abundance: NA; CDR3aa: CASSLGDNSYEQYF
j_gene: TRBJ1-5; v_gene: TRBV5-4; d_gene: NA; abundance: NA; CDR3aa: CASSTTEGGNQPQHF
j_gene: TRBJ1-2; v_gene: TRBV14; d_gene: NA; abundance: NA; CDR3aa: CASSVGLYGYTF
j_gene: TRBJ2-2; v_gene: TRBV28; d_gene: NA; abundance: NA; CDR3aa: CASSRRNTGELFF
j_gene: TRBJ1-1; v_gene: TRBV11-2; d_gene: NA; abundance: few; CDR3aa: CASIGVGSEAFF
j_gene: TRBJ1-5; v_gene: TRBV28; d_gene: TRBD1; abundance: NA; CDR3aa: CASSLGQVLNQPQHF
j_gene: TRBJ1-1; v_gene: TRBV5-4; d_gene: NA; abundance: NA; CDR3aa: CASSLTEMLNTEAFF
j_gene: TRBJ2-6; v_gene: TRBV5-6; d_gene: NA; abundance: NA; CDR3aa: CASSYAGGAGANVLTF
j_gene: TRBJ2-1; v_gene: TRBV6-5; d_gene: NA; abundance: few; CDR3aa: CASSYSNYYNEQFF
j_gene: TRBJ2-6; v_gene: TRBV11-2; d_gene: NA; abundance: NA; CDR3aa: CASSLQGLASGANVLTF
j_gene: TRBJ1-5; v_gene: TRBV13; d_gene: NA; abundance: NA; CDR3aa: CACALGSNQPQHF
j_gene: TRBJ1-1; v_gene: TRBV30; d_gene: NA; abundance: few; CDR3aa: CAWSVPLGLMNTEAFF
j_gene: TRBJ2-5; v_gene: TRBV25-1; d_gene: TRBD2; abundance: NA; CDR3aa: CASIRSGGTSSETQYF
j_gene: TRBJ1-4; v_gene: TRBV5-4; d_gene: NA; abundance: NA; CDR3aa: CASSLGGPATNEKLFF
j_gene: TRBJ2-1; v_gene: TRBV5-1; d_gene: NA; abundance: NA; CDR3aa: CASSLISGVGEQFF
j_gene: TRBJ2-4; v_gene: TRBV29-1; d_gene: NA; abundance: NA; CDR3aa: CSAVPAAKNIQYF
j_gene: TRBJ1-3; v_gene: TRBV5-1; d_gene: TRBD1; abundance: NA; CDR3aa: CASSLSGQSGNTIYF
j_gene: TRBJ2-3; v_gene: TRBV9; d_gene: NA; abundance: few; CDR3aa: CASSPRANTDTQYF
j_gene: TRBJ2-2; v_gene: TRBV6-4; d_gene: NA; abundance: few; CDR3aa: CASKNRATTGELFF
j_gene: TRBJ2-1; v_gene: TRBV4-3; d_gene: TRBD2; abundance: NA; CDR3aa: CASSLHHDGRASEQFF
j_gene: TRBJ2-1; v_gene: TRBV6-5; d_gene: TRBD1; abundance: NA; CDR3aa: CASSRRSGQGNEQFF
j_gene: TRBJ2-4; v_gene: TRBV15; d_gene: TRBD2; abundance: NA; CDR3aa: CATRGGYIQYF
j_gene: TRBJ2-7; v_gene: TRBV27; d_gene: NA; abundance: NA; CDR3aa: CASSPLAGPYEQYF
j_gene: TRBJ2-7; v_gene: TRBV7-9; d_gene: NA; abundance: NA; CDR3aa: CASSLGGGGSREQYF